The 5 T cell receptor beta chains listed next were all sequenced from one sample in a study of cytomegalovirus exposure and HLA in healthy donors. Primers for the PCR totalled 60 Vbeta and 13 Jbeta. The table came from immunoSEQ multiplex PCR; TCRdb's copy has only in-frame clones and leaves some out. The sample holds about 110,000 clones, about 80% seen once. What was sequenced was PBMCs. The receptor source for this set is a woman in her fifties or sixties in good health and CMV-seropositive.

The chain joins TRBV5-1 to TRBJ1-3; tentatively, D is TRBD1 (6 bases). Germline V gene sequence: CDR1 SGHRS, CDR2 YFSETQ. Trimming stripped 2 bases from V and 0 bases from J, with 12 bases between. The CDR3 is 16 amino acids. CDR3 coding DNA: TGCGCCAGCAGCTTAGACAGGCCGAGCTCTGGAAACACCATATATTTT. Its protein is CASSLDRPSSGNTIYF.

V is TRBV7-2 and J is TRBJ2-7; 10 bases align to TRBD2. The CDR3 runs 15 residues. Unmatched junction bases numbered 6, after V lost 5 bases and J lost 2 bases. Germline V lookup: CDR1 SGHTA, CDR2 FQGNSA. CDR3 sequence: CASSLSGRGTYEQYF. CDR3 DNA: TGTGCCAGCAGCCTCAGCGGGAGGGGGACCTACGAGCAGTACTTC.

This clone was counted a few times. Germline is not matched at one junction end, which may reflect a read error. The V call is TRBV7-9, the J call TRBJ2-1, with 7 bases matching TRBD1. The CDR3 has 15 amino acids. CDR1 and CDR2 (germline): SEHNR, FQNEAQ (reference sequence). In DNA form, the CDR3 reads TGTTCCAGCAGCTCCGGGACAGCCTCCTACAATGAGCAGTTCTTC. It codes for CSSSSGTASYNEQFF.

This chain connects TRBV7-2 to TRBJ1-3; 7 bases line up with TRBD1. Germline loops: CDR1 SGHTA, CDR2 FQGNSA. The CDR3 is made up of 14 amino acids. Unmatched junction bases numbered 5, after V lost 5 bases and J lost 4 bases. The chain's CDR3 is CASSPRTGGNTIYF. The CDR3 nucleotides read TGTGCCAGCAGCCCTCGGACAGGCGGAAACACCATATATTTT.

This clone occurred many times. V and J are TRBV11-2 and TRBJ2-5; no clear D gene. From germline, CDR1 is SGHAT and CDR2 FQNNGV. The CDR3 spans 13 residues. Trimming took 0 bases from V and 7 from J, leaving 9 bases between them. The CDR3 bases are TGTGCCAGCAGCTTAGATCTGAGGAGGACCCAGTACTTC. This sequence encodes CASSLDLRRTQYF. The complete variable domain, with remaining parts taken from reference TRBV11-2 and TRBJ2-5, reads EAGVAQSPRYKIIEKRQSVAFWCNPISGHATLYWYQQILGQGPKLLIQFQNNGVVDDSQLPKDRFSAERLKGVDSTLKIQPAKLEDSAVYLCASSLDLRRTQYFGPGTRLLVL.